One and the same sample provided the 31 T cell receptor beta chains below, sequenced in a study of cytomegalovirus exposure and HLA in healthy donors. The PCR made use of 60 Vbeta and 13 Jbeta primers. The repertoire was sequenced with immunoSEQ multiplex PCR; TCRdb's copy has only in-frame clones and lacks some. The specimen's table records 130,000 to 150,000 clones. Sequenced: PBMCs. These receptor sequences come from a male donor in good health and CMV-seronegative.

The CDR3 DNA reads TGTGCCAGCAGCCGAGCGGTGGGAGTGGGGAATGAGCAGTTCTTC. Residues: CASSRAVGVGNEQFF. V is TRBV7-9 and J is TRBJ2-1; a weak D match, TRBD2 (5 bases). V lost 5 bases, J lost 7 bases, and 18 bases lay in between. This CDR3 spans 15 amino acids. Germline V lookup: CDR1 SEHNR, CDR2 FQNEAQ (reference sequence).

The chain carries TRBV30 and TRBJ2-3; 10 nucleotides line up with TRBD1. This CDR3 has 15 amino acids. CDR1 GTSNPN and CDR2 SVGIG come from the germline V gene (reference sequence). J lost 4 bases, V lost 0 bases, and 4 bases had no gene match. In nucleotides, the CDR3 is TGTGCCTGGAGTGTCGGGACAGGGGCTGCAGATACGCAGTATTTT. Protein product: CAWSVGTGAADTQYF.

The gene calls are TRBV6-1 and TRBJ2-3; D is uncertain. The CDR3 length is 8 residues. V was pared by 8 bases and J by 14 bases, with 8 bases between. Germline CDR1 MNHNS, CDR2 SASEGT. Written as DNA, the CDR3 is TGTGCCAGCTCCCTTCGGTATTTT. Amino acid sequence: CASSLRYF.

The CDR3 bases are TGTGCCAGCAGCCATGAGTCGGACAGGGAGTTCAACGAGCAGTACTTC. Translation: CASSHESDREFNEQYF. V and J are TRBV4-2 and TRBJ2-7, with TRBD1 matching 8 bases. The CDR3 totals 16 residues. CDR1 LGHNA and CDR2 YNFKEQ come from the germline V gene. J gave up 5 bases and V 3 bases, and 12 bases lay outside the gene matches.

The CDR3 sequence: CASSTNRGGYTF. The CDR3 nucleotides are TGTGCCAGTAGTACCAACAGGGGTGGCTACACCTTC. The gene calls are TRBV19 and TRBJ1-2, with TRBD1 matching over 7 bases. The V gene's germline CDR1 is LNHDA and CDR2 SQIVND (reference sequence). The V and J ends lost 4 bases and 7 bases, in that order; junction bases with no gene match: 3. CDR3 length: 12 amino acids.

Note on this clone: The germline gene is not matched at one end of the junction; a read error may be the cause. The chain links TRBV7-2 to TRBJ2-1; TRBD1 aligns across 8 bases. The CDR3 spans 15 residues. Germline lookup yields CDR1 SGHTA and CDR2 FQGNSA. The CDR3 bases are TGTGTCAGCAGCTTAGGACAGGGCTCCCACAATGAGCAGTTCTTC. Its translation is CVSSLGQGSHNEQFF.

This rearrangement joins TRBV29-1 to TRBJ2-7; perhaps TRBD2 as D (6 bases). The CDR3 extends over 14 amino acids. Per germline, CDR1 SQVTM and CDR2 ANQGSEA. Deletions cut 7 bases from V and 1 base from J, with 17 bases between. DNA for the CDR3: TGCAGCGCCACTGGCTTGGGGGGATCCTACGAGCAGTACTTC. Its protein is CSATGLGGSYEQYF.

The chain employs TRBV18 and TRBJ2-1; D is possibly TRBD1 (5 bases). Trimming stripped 4 bases from V and 7 bases from J, with 14 bases between. In germline, CDR1 is KGHSH, CDR2 LQKENI. This CDR3 is 14 amino acids long. This CDR3 is CASSRSGAWNEQFF. The CDR3 nucleotides are TGTGCCAGCTCACGTTCTGGGGCGTGGAATGAGCAGTTCTTC.

The chain employs TRBV6-1 and TRBJ2-5; 13 nucleotides line up with TRBD2. The V gene's germline CDR1 is MNHNS and CDR2 SASEGT. V shed 4 bases and J 2 bases; nucleotides not matched to a gene: 7. CDR3 length: 17 amino acids. As DNA, the CDR3 is TGTGCCAGCAGTGGAGAATTGACTAGCGGGGGGCAAGAGACCCAGTACTTC. Encoded protein: CASSGELTSGGQETQYF.

This chain uses TRBV6-5 with TRBJ2-7; 11 bases map to TRBD2. Germline assignment: CDR1 MNHEY and CDR2 SVGAGI. The CDR3 length is 15 residues. V shed 10 bases and J 3 bases; nucleotides not matched to a gene: 11. The CDR3 protein is CATVLGGTSGYEQYF. DNA for the CDR3: TGTGCCACCGTCCTTGGGGGGACTAGCGGCTACGAGCAGTACTTC.

J is TRBJ2-3 and V is TRBV9, with D perhaps matching TRBD1 (6 bases). The CDR3 has 14 residues. The ends were cut back, 2 bases at V and 3 bases at J, with 10 bases in the middle. The germline V gene encodes CDR1 SGDLS and CDR2 YYNGEE. The CDR3 loop is CASSVGQTTDTQYF. The CDR3 DNA reads as TGTGCCAGCAGCGTTGGACAGACTACAGATACGCAGTATTTT.

This chain connects TRBV6-5 to TRBJ1-5, with 8 positions matching TRBD1. Per the germline V gene, CDR1 is MNHEY and CDR2 is SVGAGI. This CDR3 contains 16 residues. V was pared by 4 bases and J by 1 base, with 6 bases of the junction left unmatched. The CDR3 sequence: CASSLTGEVSNQPQHF. Written as DNA, the CDR3 is TGTGCCAGCAGTTTGACAGGGGAGGTGAGCAATCAGCCCCAGCATTTT.

V is TRBV7-9 and J is TRBJ2-7; TRBD2 is a possible D gene (5 bases). V lost 4 bases to trimming and J lost 5 bases, with 21 bases between them. The V gene's germline CDR1 is SEHNR and CDR2 FQNEAQ (reference sequence). The CDR3 is made up of 16 amino acids. This chain's CDR3 is CASSSGSGQKGDEQYF. In DNA form, the CDR3 reads TGTGCCAGCAGCTCGGGATCGGGTCAAAAAGGTGACGAGCAGTACTTC.

The chain recombines TRBV18 with TRBJ2-6; a possible D gene is TRBD1 (5 bases). Between the trimmed V and J ends, which lost 2 bases and 1 base, there was a span of 9 bases. Germline CDR1 is KGHSH and CDR2 is LQKENI. The CDR3 consists of 16 residues. The CDR3 DNA reads TGTGCCAGCTCACCATCACAGGCTTCTGGGGCCAACGTCCTGACTTTC. Translation: CASSPSQASGANVLTF.

The chain employs TRBV11-2 and TRBJ1-4, with D perhaps matching TRBD1 (6 bases). The CDR3 sequence is 19 residues long. Trimming removed 0 bases at V and 0 bases at J, with 17 bases between. CDR1 and CDR2 (germline): SGHAT, FQNNGV. This chain's CDR3 is CASSLDRIATGATNEKLFF. DNA of the CDR3: TGTGCCAGCAGCTTAGATAGGATTGCGACAGGTGCAACTAATGAAAAACTGTTTTTT.

This chain links TRBV19 with TRBJ1-3, with D hard to call. Germline values: CDR1 LNHDA, CDR2 SQIVND (reference sequence). V was shortened by 7 bases and J by 0 bases, with 10 bases between the two germline ends. There are 14 residues in the CDR3. The CDR3 sequence is CASKEDTSGNTIYF. The CDR3, as DNA: TGTGCCAGTAAGGAGGATACCTCTGGAAACACCATATATTTT.

The CDR3, as DNA: TGTGCCTGGAGTGAGAGGCGGTACTACGAGCAGTACTTC. It yields the protein CAWSERRYYEQYF. The rearrangement links TRBV30 to TRBJ2-7; D remains unclear. The V end was cut by 1 base, the J end by 3 bases, with 10 bases between. Germline lookup yields CDR1 GTSNPN and CDR2 SVGIG (reference sequence). The CDR3 length is 13 residues.

J is TRBJ1-2 and V is TRBV19; D call uncertain. Germline loops: CDR1 LNHDA, CDR2 SQIVND (reference sequence). This CDR3 has 11 amino acids. V was clipped by 8 bases and J by 7 bases, with 11 bases between them. CDR3 region: CASGGGSGYTF. As DNA, the CDR3 is TGTGCCAGTGGCGGAGGAAGTGGCTACACCTTC.

This chain connects TRBV28 to TRBJ1-2; perhaps TRBD1 as D (5 bases). V gave up 5 bases and J gave up 3 bases, with 7 bases separating them. The V gene's germline CDR1 is MDHEN and CDR2 SYDVKM. The CDR3 is made up of 12 amino acids. The CDR3 DNA follows: TGTGCCAGCAGTACGACAGACTATGGCTACACCTTC. Translating it yields CASSTTDYGYTF.

The chain has TRBV29-1 and TRBJ1-1; 9 nucleotides line up with TRBD1. The CDR3 has 14 residues. V shed 4 bases and J 4 bases; nucleotides not matched to a gene: 7. Germline assignment: CDR1 SQVTM and CDR2 ANQGSEA. The CDR3 DNA reads TGCAGCGTTGTTACAGGGGGCAGGGGCACTGAAGCTTTCTTT. Translated: CSVVTGGRGTEAFF.

The gene calls are TRBV5-4 and TRBJ1-1, with D hard to call. Trimming cost V 5 bases and J 12 bases, with 26 bases left between them. The CDR3 has 15 amino acids. Germline V lookup: CDR1 SGHNT, CDR2 YYREEE (reference sequence). The CDR3 sequence is CASSFGPWRVPRTFF. The CDR3 nucleotides read TGTGCCAGCAGTTTCGGTCCCTGGAGGGTGCCGAGGACTTTCTTT.

V usage is TRBV6-6 and J usage is TRBJ1-5, with D maybe TRBD1 (6 bases). Germline assignment: CDR1 MNHNY and CDR2 SVGAGI (reference sequence). V lost 6 bases and J 7 bases, leaving 22 bases between the germline ends. This CDR3 contains 16 residues. This CDR3 reads CASSHAGVLGTQPQHF. CDR3 nucleotides: TGTGCCAGCAGCCACGCAGGGGTTTTGGGGACCCAGCCCCAGCATTTT.

The chain combines TRBV2 with TRBJ2-7; D gene unclear. The CDR3 totals 11 residues. Germline V lookup: CDR1 SNHLY, CDR2 FYNNEI. The V gene lost 4 bases and the J gene lost 3 bases, with 4 bases spanning the gap. The CDR3 loop reads CASSVSYEQYF. As DNA, the CDR3 is TGTGCCAGCAGTGTCAGCTACGAGCAGTACTTC.

The chain has TRBV25-1 and TRBJ1-6; 7 nucleotides align to TRBD1. The length of the CDR3 is 14 residues. The germline V gene has CDR1 MGHDK and CDR2 SYGVNS. V lost 5 bases, J lost 9 bases, and 7 bases stayed unmatched. The CDR3 sequence is CASSQTGSSSPLHF. The CDR3 nucleotides read TGTGCCAGCAGTCAGACAGGGTCAAGTTCACCCCTCCACTTT.

This chain uses TRBV7-8 with TRBJ1-1; no firm D call. The CDR3 loop spans 13 amino acids. Trimming stripped 2 bases from V and 0 bases from J, with 4 bases between. Germline values: CDR1 SGHVS, CDR2 FQNEAQ. The CDR3 reads CASSLTVNTEAFF. In DNA form, the CDR3 reads TGTGCCAGCAGCTTAACGGTGAACACTGAAGCTTTCTTT. Full variable domain (remainder filled in from reference TRBV7-8 and TRBJ1-1): GAGVSQSPRYKVAKRGQDVALRCDPISGHVSLFWYQQALGQGPEFLTYFQNEAQLDKSGLPSDRFFAERPEGSVSTLKIQRTQQEDSAVYLCASSLTVNTEAFFGQGTRLTVV.

The CDR3 spells CASSLGASEAFF. The DNA of the CDR3 is TGTGCCAGCAGCTTGGGGGCCTCTGAAGCTTTCTTT. V is TRBV5-6 and J is TRBJ1-1; the D is unclear. CDR1 SGHDT and CDR2 YYEEEE come from the germline V gene. The CDR3 totals 12 residues. Trimming took 0 bases from V and 6 from J, leaving 6 bases between them.

V usage is TRBV5-1 and J usage is TRBJ2-5, with 8 positions matching TRBD2. Per the germline V gene, CDR1 is SGHRS and CDR2 is YFSETQ. With V trimmed by 5 bases and J by 4 bases, 10 bases remained unmatched. The CDR3 runs to 15 residues. The CDR3 nucleotides are TGCGCCAGCAGTCCTGAGGCGGGAGGATCAGAGACCCAGTACTTC. Its protein product is CASSPEAGGSETQYF.

The chain has TRBV11-3 and TRBJ2-5, with TRBD1 matching 9 bases. There are 16 residues in the CDR3. With 5 bases clipped from V and 1 base from J, the junction kept 8 bases outside the gene matches. The germline V gene encodes CDR1 SGHNT and CDR2 YENEEA. The CDR3 loop is CASSLGTGNIQETQYF. DNA for the CDR3: TGTGCCAGCAGCCTTGGGACAGGGAATATCCAAGAGACCCAGTACTTC.

This chain uses TRBV30 with TRBJ1-2, with 7 bases that match TRBD1. The CDR3 contains 13 residues. The germline V gene encodes CDR1 GTSNPN and CDR2 SVGIG (reference sequence). Germline trimming cut 3 bases from V and 6 bases from J; bases unmatched to any gene: 7. CDR3 in DNA: TGTGCCTGGAGCAAGCAGGGGGGAGATGGCTACACCTTC. Its protein is CAWSKQGGDGYTF.

This chain links TRBV6-1 with TRBJ1-2; D call uncertain. CDR1 and CDR2 (germline): MNHNS, SASEGT. V lost 5 bases and J 6 bases, leaving 16 bases between the germline ends. This CDR3 has 14 amino acids. The CDR3 region has the DNA TGTGCCAGCAGTACGAATATGGCTGATGATGGCTACACCTTC. Translated: CASSTNMADDGYTF.

As DNA, the CDR3 is TGTGCCTGGAGTTTCGGTCTTGGTACCTCTGGAAACACCATATATTTT. Amino acids: CAWSFGLGTSGNTIYF. The gene calls are TRBV30 and TRBJ1-3; D is unclear. Trimming took 2 bases from V and 0 from J, leaving 14 bases between them. CDR3 length: 16 residues. Germline values: CDR1 GTSNPN, CDR2 SVGIG (reference sequence).